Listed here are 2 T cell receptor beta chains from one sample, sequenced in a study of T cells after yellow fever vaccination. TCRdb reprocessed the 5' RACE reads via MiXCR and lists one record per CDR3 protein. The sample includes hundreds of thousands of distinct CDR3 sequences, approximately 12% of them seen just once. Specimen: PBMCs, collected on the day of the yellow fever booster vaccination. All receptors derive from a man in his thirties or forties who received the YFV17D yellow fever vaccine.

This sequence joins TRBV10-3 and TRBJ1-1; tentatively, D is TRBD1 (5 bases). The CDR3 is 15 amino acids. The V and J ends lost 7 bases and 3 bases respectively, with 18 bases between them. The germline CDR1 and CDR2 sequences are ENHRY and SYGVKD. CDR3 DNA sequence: TGTGCCATCAATCTGGGGCCAGGGTTGGACACTGAAGCTTTCTTT. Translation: CAINLGPGLDTEAFF.

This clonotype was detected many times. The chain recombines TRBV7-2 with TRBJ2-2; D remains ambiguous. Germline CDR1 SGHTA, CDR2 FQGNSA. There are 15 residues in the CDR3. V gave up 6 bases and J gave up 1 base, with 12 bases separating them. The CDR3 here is CASRPTLGNTGELFF. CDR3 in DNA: TGTGCCAGCAGACCGACACTGGGGAACACCGGGGAGCTGTTTTTT.